This T cell receptor (beta chain) emerged from a study of blood T cell repertoires in COVID-19. Across the study: Sites across the United States, Italy and Spain contributed samples from acute and convalescent COVID-19. The analysed material was cDNA or gDNA that came from T cells, B-cell-depleted T cells, or PBMCs.

V lost 5 bases, J lost 6 bases, and 8 bases lay in between. This CDR3 is 12 amino acids long. CDR1 and CDR2 (germline): SGHAT, FQNNGV. How the authors handled the data: The assay estimated nucleated cells by amplifying reference gene primers. Clones were sequenced by immunoSEQ multiplex PCR, and TCRdb holds only the in-frame ones, with some missing. The V and J calls and the clone size are those of that table, but D and trimming were determined from the DNA. This sample has about 100,000 clones, with about 83% found just once. V usage is TRBV11-2 and J usage is TRBJ1-5; possibly TRBD1 for D (6 bases). Sequences were obtained from peripheral blood. The receptor was isolated from a man between 40 and 49 years old with active or convalescent COVID-19. The CDR3 region has the DNA TGTGCCAGCAGCAGGGGGGGTCAGCCCCAGCATTTT. Encoded protein: CASSRGGQPQHF. Full variable domain (missing parts from reference TRBV11-2 and TRBJ1-5): EAGVAQSPRYKIIEKRQSVAFWCNPISGHATLYWYQQILGQGPKLLIQFQNNGVVDDSQLPKDRFSAERLKGVDSTLKIQPAKLEDSAVYLCASSRGGQPQHFGDGTRLSIL.